One and the same sample provided the 22 T cell receptor beta chains below, sequenced in a study of cytomegalovirus exposure and HLA in healthy donors. The study ran its PCR with 60 Vbeta and 13 Jbeta primers. Sequencing was performed with immunoSEQ multiplex PCR; in TCRdb, only in-frame clones are kept and a portion is missing. The repertoire includes 100,000 to 150,000 clones, roughly three quarters of them detected once, and 1.1% to 1.5% sits in the top ten. The sequencing sample was made of PBMCs. The receptors were sampled from a woman in her 40s in good health and CMV-seronegative.

V and J are TRBV7-9 and TRBJ2-3; 10 nucleotides line up with TRBD2. Germline trimming cut 5 bases from V and 3 bases from J; bases unmatched to any gene: 11. This CDR3 contains 17 residues. Germline values: CDR1 SEHNR, CDR2 FQNEAQ (reference sequence). The CDR3 loop is CASSKGLATLATDTQYF. The CDR3 DNA sequence: TGTGCCAGCAGCAAGGGACTAGCGACCCTGGCGACAGATACGCAGTATTTT.

V usage is TRBV27 and J usage is TRBJ1-2, with a tentative D call TRBD1 (6 bases). The length of the CDR3 is 16 residues. Germline CDR1 reads MNHEY; CDR2 reads SMNVEV (reference sequence). V gave up 5 bases and J gave up 8 bases, with 24 bases separating them. The CDR3 sequence: CASSTNRDTGAGGYTF. The CDR3 nucleotides are TGTGCCAGCAGTACCAACCGGGACACCGGAGCGGGGGGCTACACCTTC.

The CDR3 nucleotides read TGTGCCAGCAGTGAAGCACGAGCGTACGAGCAGTACTTC. Protein sequence: CASSEARAYEQYF. The V call is TRBV6-1, the J call TRBJ2-7; D not certain. This CDR3 is 13 amino acids long. CDR1 is MNHNS and CDR2 is SASEGT in the germline V gene. V lost 0 bases and J 4 bases, leaving 7 bases between the germline ends.

The chain recombines TRBV7-8 with TRBJ1-1, with unresolved D. Per germline, CDR1 SGHVS and CDR2 FQNEAQ. This CDR3 contains 13 residues. V was clipped by 3 bases and J by 6 bases, with 11 bases between them. CDR3 in DNA: TGTGCCAGCAGCTTTCGCGAGTTCTCTGAAGCTTTCTTT. Protein sequence: CASSFREFSEAFF.

This chain links TRBV11-3 with TRBJ2-1; 12 bases match TRBD2. Germline V lookup: CDR1 SGHNT, CDR2 YENEEA. This CDR3 spans 17 amino acids. Unmatched junction bases numbered 7, after V lost 2 bases and J lost 5 bases. The CDR3 loop is CASSLSHLAGGDNEQFF. CDR3 nucleotides: TGTGCCAGCAGCTTATCACACCTAGCGGGGGGGGACAATGAGCAGTTCTTC.

The CDR3 sequence is CASSQEGTGLNTEAFF. DNA for the CDR3: TGCGCCAGCAGCCAAGAGGGAACAGGTCTGAACACTGAAGCTTTCTTT. The rearrangement links TRBV4-1 to TRBJ1-1, with D perhaps TRBD1 (5 bases). Trimming removed 0 bases at V and 0 bases at J, with 11 bases between. This CDR3 is 16 amino acids long. Germline CDR1 is MGHRA and CDR2 is YSYEKL.

The rearrangement joins TRBV10-3 to TRBJ1-1, with 8 positions matching TRBD1. This CDR3 spans 14 amino acids. Per germline, CDR1 ENHRY and CDR2 SYGVKD. With V trimmed by 9 bases and J by 1 base, 7 bases remained unmatched. This CDR3 is CAISTGGGNTEAFF. CDR3 coding DNA: TGTGCCATTAGTACAGGGGGAGGGAACACTGAAGCTTTCTTT.

V usage is TRBV29-1 and J usage is TRBJ2-1; a weak D match, TRBD2 (5 bases). CDR1 is SQVTM, CDR2 ANQGSEA, per germline. The CDR3 covers 13 residues. V was shortened by 4 bases and J by 0 bases, with 7 bases between the two germline ends. The CDR3 protein is CSVVRGSYNEQFF. The CDR3 nucleotides read TGCAGCGTTGTCCGGGGCTCCTACAATGAGCAGTTCTTC.

The rearrangement links TRBV28 to TRBJ1-1; TRBD1 aligns across 8 bases. CDR1 MDHEN and CDR2 SYDVKM come from the germline V gene. The CDR3 covers 14 residues. J was trimmed by 1 base and V by 6 bases; bases with no gene match: 4. CDR3 loop: CASRTGAKNTEAFF. CDR3 DNA: TGTGCCAGCAGGACAGGGGCCAAGAACACTGAAGCTTTCTTT.

This sequence joins TRBV27 and TRBJ2-7; maybe TRBD1 (6 bases). Trimming left V 6 bases short and J 3 bases short, with 18 bases between. There are 15 residues in the CDR3. CDR1 and CDR2 (germline): MNHEY, SMNVEV (reference sequence). This CDR3 is CASRPLPGQGYEQYF. CDR3 sequence (DNA): TGTGCCAGCAGACCACTACCGGGACAAGGCTACGAGCAGTACTTC.

The chain couples TRBV5-6 to TRBJ2-5; 8 bases map to TRBD2. The CDR3 has 17 residues. Germline V CDR1 and CDR2: SGHDT, YYEEEE. Losses at the gene ends were 2 bases for V and 4 bases for J; bases not matched to a gene: 13. The CDR3 here is CASSLGRRAGGGETQYF. CDR3 nucleotides: TGTGCCAGCAGCTTAGGCAGAAGGGCGGGGGGAGGAGAGACCCAGTACTTC. The variable domain in full, with the rest retrieved from reference TRBV5-6 and TRBJ2-5, is DAGVTQSPTHLIKTRGQQVTLRCSPKSGHDTVSWYQQALGQGPQFIFQYYEEEERQRGNFPDRFSGHQFPNYSSELNVNALLLGDSALYLCASSLGRRAGGGETQYFGPGTRLLVL.

This clone was counted only a few times. The V call is TRBV2, the J call TRBJ1-6; D is uncertain. This CDR3 is 13 amino acids long. Germline-derived CDR1 and CDR2 are SNHLY and FYNNEI. Trimming pared 8 bases from V and 10 bases from J, leaving 15 bases between. This CDR3 reads CASRAALKSPLHF. DNA of the CDR3: TGTGCCAGCCGAGCGGCCTTGAAATCACCCCTCCACTTT. The full variable domain, rest sourced from reference TRBV2 and TRBJ1-6, is EPEVTQTPSHQVTQMGQEVILRCVPISNHLYFYWYRQILGQKVEFLVSFYNNEISEKSEIFDDQFSVERPDGSNFTLKIRSTKLEDSAMYFCASRAALKSPLHFGNGTRLTVT.

The J gene is TRBJ2-7, the V gene TRBV18; 7 bases are a match to TRBD1. The CDR3 runs to 13 residues. CDR1 and CDR2 from the germline V gene are KGHSH and LQKENI. V trimming: 4 bases; J trimming: 4 bases; junction bases outside the gene matches: 4. The CDR3 loop is CASSLAGGYEQYF. The CDR3 DNA follows: TGTGCCAGCTCACTCGCAGGGGGTTACGAGCAGTACTTC.

This chain joins TRBV5-1 and TRBJ2-6; TRBD2 matches 8 bases. The CDR3 spans 16 residues. V trimming: 5 bases; J trimming: 2 bases; junction bases outside the gene matches: 6. Germline V lookup: CDR1 SGHRS, CDR2 YFSETQ. The chain's CDR3 is CASRDRGGAGANVLTF. CDR3 coding DNA: TGCGCCAGCAGAGACCGGGGGGGAGCTGGGGCCAACGTCCTGACTTTC.

The rearrangement joins TRBV29-1 to TRBJ2-3; 9 nucleotides line up with TRBD2. The CDR3 covers 16 residues. The germline V gene encodes CDR1 SQVTM and CDR2 ANQGSEA. V was pared by 0 bases and J by 4 bases, with 8 bases of the junction left unmatched. The CDR3 bases are TGCAGCGTTGAAGATAGGGCGGGGGGGCCAGCAGATACGCAGTATTTT. Translated, it gives CSVEDRAGGPADTQYF.

The table lists this clone with a few counts. The chain uses TRBV13 and TRBJ2-5; 8 nucleotides agree with TRBD1. Germline-derived CDR1 and CDR2 are PRHDT and FYEKMQ (reference sequence). This CDR3 contains 14 residues. Trimming at V came to 6 bases and at J to 5 bases, leaving 8 bases not matched to a gene. The CDR3 spells CASRGQGSGETQYF. Written as DNA, the CDR3 is TGTGCCAGCAGAGGACAGGGATCGGGGGAGACCCAGTACTTC.

This chain uses TRBV9 with TRBJ2-5, with 12 bases fitting TRBD2. In germline, CDR1 is SGDLS, CDR2 YYNGEE. This CDR3 region has 15 residues. Trimming cost V 4 bases and J 3 bases; bases outside gene matches: 4. For the CDR3, the DNA is TGTGCCAGCAGCTCGACTAGCGGGGGAAAAGAGACCCAGTACTTC. As protein: CASSSTSGGKETQYF.

The chain employs TRBV21-1 and TRBJ1-2; the table's D call of TRBD1 was not tested on the DNA. TRBV21-1 is given as a pseudogene. The CDR3 covers 12 residues. The CDR3 DNA follows: TGTGCCAGCAGCAGGGGGCGGAATGGCTACACCTTC. This sequence encodes CASSRGRNGYTF.

V and J are TRBV27 and TRBJ1-1; 9 bases match TRBD1. Per germline, CDR1 MNHEY and CDR2 SMNVEV (reference sequence). Germline trimming cut 4 bases from V and 7 bases from J; bases unmatched to any gene: 7. CDR3 length: 14 amino acids. The CDR3 is CASSSNTGGGEAFF. CDR3 nucleotide sequence: TGTGCCAGCAGTTCGAATACAGGGGGCGGTGAAGCTTTCTTT.

The chain employs TRBV15 and TRBJ1-5, with 8 bases that match TRBD1. This CDR3 region has 16 residues. Germline loops: CDR1 LNHNV, CDR2 YYDKDF (reference sequence). Trimming removed 1 base from V and 1 base from J; junction bases left unmatched: 3. The CDR3: CATSRGTGRSNQPQHF. The CDR3 DNA reads TGTGCCACCAGCAGAGGGACAGGGAGAAGCAATCAGCCCCAGCATTTT.

V is TRBV5-4 and J is TRBJ1-1, with D perhaps matching TRBD1 (5 bases). Deletions cut 4 bases from V and 2 bases from J, with 15 bases between. Germline CDR1 SGHNT, CDR2 YYREEE (reference sequence). CDR3 size: 15 residues. The CDR3 DNA reads TGTGCCAGCAGCCCGGGCGGGACCCAAAACACTGAAGCTTTCTTT. It yields the protein CASSPGGTQNTEAFF.

The V and J genes are TRBV7-9 and TRBJ1-3; a possible D gene is TRBD1 (6 bases). V was pared by 5 bases and J by 1 base, with 18 bases between. Germline V gene lookup returns CDR1 SEHNR and CDR2 FQNEAQ (reference sequence). The CDR3 spans 17 residues. CDR3 region: CASSAGTSPNSGNTIYF. The CDR3, as DNA: TGTGCCAGCAGCGCCGGGACATCCCCTAATTCTGGAAACACCATATATTTT.